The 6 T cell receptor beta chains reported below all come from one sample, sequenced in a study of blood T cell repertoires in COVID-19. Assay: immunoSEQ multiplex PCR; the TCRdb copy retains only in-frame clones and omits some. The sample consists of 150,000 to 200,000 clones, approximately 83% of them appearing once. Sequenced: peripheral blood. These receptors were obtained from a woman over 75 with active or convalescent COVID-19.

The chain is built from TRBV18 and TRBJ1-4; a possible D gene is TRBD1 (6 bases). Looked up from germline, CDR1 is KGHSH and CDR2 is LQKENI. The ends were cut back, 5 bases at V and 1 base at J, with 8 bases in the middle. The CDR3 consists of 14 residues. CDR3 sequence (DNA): TGTGCCAGCTCAACGACAGGAACTAATGAAAAACTGTTTTTT. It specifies CASSTTGTNEKLFF.

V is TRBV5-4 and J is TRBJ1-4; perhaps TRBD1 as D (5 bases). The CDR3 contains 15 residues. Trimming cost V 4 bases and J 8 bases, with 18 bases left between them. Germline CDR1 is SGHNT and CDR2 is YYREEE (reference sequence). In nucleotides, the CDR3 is TGTGCCAGCAGCCCGGGGGGAGCGGCCGGGGAAAAACTGTTTTTT. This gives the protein CASSPGGAAGEKLFF.

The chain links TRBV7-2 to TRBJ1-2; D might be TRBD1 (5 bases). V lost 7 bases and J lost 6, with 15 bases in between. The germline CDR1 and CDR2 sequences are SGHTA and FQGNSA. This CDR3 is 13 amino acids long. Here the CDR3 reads CASTFRGLNGYTF. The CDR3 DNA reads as TGTGCCAGCACCTTCCGGGGACTAAATGGCTACACCTTC.

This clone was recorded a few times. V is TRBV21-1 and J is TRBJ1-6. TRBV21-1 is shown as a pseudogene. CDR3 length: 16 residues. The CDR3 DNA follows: TGTGCCAGCAGCAAGGGAGGGAAGTCCTATAATTCACCCCTCCACTTT. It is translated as CASSKGGKSYNSPLHF.

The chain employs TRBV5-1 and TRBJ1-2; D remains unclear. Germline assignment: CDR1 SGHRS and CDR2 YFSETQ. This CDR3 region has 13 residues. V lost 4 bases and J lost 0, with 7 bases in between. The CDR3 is CASSLSANYGYTF. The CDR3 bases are TGCGCCAGCAGCCTCAGTGCTAACTATGGCTACACCTTC.

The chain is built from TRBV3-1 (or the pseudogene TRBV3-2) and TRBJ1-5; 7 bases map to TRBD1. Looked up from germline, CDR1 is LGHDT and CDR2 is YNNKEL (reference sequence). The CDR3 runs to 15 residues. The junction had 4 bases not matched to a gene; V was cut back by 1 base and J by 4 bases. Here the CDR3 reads CASSQGDSYNQPQHF. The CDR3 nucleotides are TGTGCCAGCAGCCAAGGGGACAGCTATAATCAGCCCCAGCATTTT.